Listed below are T cell receptor beta chains from one sample, sequenced in a study of OX40 agonist ivuxolimab in advanced cancers. The repertoire was sequenced with immunoSEQ multiplex PCR; TCRdb's copy has only in-frame clones and lacks some. The sample gives more than 45,000 clones, 85% to 90% of which show up once; approximately 6.6% is in the top ten. The sample was CD4+ or CD8+ T cells sorted from blood, taken in a trial of the OX40 agonist ivuxolimab. The source is an adult with an advanced solid tumor such as melanoma, head and neck, liver or kidney cancer. Each CDR3 is given with its conserved first and last residue. A D gene is named only where the DNA matches it firmly. The listing skips clone size in some rows; elsewhere it reads once, few, many or a size class.

clone_size: .; j_call: TRBJ1-4; d_call: .; v_call: TRBV28; cdr3_nt: TGTGCCAGCGGGGGTAATGAAAAACTGTTTTTT; cdr3_aa: CASGGNEKLFF
clone_size: few; j_call: TRBJ1-5; d_call: TRBD1; v_call: TRBV27; cdr3_nt: TGTGCCAGCAGTCCGGACAGGGTGGGTCAGCCCCAGCATTTT; cdr3_aa: CASSPDRVGQPQHF
clone_size: .; j_call: TRBJ2-1; d_call: .; v_call: TRBV5-8; cdr3_nt: TGTGCCAGCATACCGGGGAAGAGCTCCTACAATGAGCAGTTCTTC; cdr3_aa: CASIPGKSSYNEQFF
clone_size: .; j_call: TRBJ2-7; d_call: .; v_call: TRBV30; cdr3_nt: TGTGCCTGGAGTGTACTGGTCACCTCCTACGAGCAGTACTTC; cdr3_aa: CAWSVLVTSYEQYF
clone_size: .; j_call: TRBJ1-6; d_call: .; v_call: TRBV19; cdr3_nt: TGTGCCAGTAGTAAGGGTAATTCACCCCTCCACTTT; cdr3_aa: CASSKGNSPLHF
clone_size: .; j_call: TRBJ1-1; d_call: .; v_call: TRBV2; cdr3_nt: TGTGCCAGCAGCAATCGGCGAGTGGTTACTGAAGCTTTCTTT; cdr3_aa: CASSNRRVVTEAFF
clone_size: once; j_call: TRBJ1-1; d_call: .; v_call: TRBV30; cdr3_nt: TGTGCCTGGAGGGAAGGGCCTGTCGAAGCTTTCTTT; cdr3_aa: CAWREGPVEAFF
clone_size: once; j_call: TRBJ2-7; d_call: TRBD1; v_call: TRBV10-2; cdr3_nt: TGCGCCAGCAGACCGGGACAGGTAAACTACGAGCAGTACTTC; cdr3_aa: CASRPGQVNYEQYF
clone_size: once; j_call: TRBJ2-6; d_call: TRBD1; v_call: TRBV18; cdr3_nt: TGTGCCAGCTCACCAGTGGACAGGGGGTTTGGGGCCAACGTCCTGACTTTC; cdr3_aa: CASSPVDRGFGANVLTF
clone_size: .; j_call: TRBJ2-3; d_call: .; v_call: TRBV2; cdr3_nt: TGTGCCAGCAGTGGGATAGGGGGAGCTAGCACAGATACGCAGTATTTT; cdr3_aa: CASSGIGGASTDTQYF
clone_size: .; j_call: TRBJ2-3; d_call: .; v_call: TRBV19; cdr3_nt: TGTGCCGTTGGGTCGGGCACAGATACGCAGTATTTT; cdr3_aa: CAVGSGTDTQYF
clone_size: .; j_call: TRBJ1-1; d_call: .; v_call: TRBV5-1; cdr3_nt: TGCGCCAGCACACCGAGTGGGGAGAGCACTGAAGCTTTCTTT; cdr3_aa: CASTPSGESTEAFF
clone_size: few; j_call: TRBJ2-7; d_call: TRBD1; v_call: TRBV5-1; cdr3_nt: TGCGCCAGCAGCGGGGGACAGGGCCCCTACGAGCAGTACTTC; cdr3_aa: CASSGGQGPYEQYF
clone_size: .; j_call: TRBJ2-5; d_call: .; v_call: TRBV9; cdr3_nt: TGTGCCAGCAGCGAGGCCCCCCAAGAGACCCAGTACTTC; cdr3_aa: CASSEAPQETQYF
clone_size: .; j_call: TRBJ1-1; d_call: .; v_call: TRBV5-4; cdr3_nt: TGTGCCAGCAGCTTGACAGCGAACACTGAAGCTTTCTTT; cdr3_aa: CASSLTANTEAFF
clone_size: .; j_call: TRBJ1-1; d_call: .; v_call: TRBV30; cdr3_nt: TGTGCCTGGCGCGGGCCCGTAAACACTGAAGCTTTCTTT; cdr3_aa: CAWRGPVNTEAFF
clone_size: .; j_call: TRBJ1-1; d_call: .; v_call: TRBV5-4; cdr3_nt: TGTGCCAGCAGTCCCCGAGGGAATACTGAAGCTTTCTTT; cdr3_aa: CASSPRGNTEAFF
clone_size: .; j_call: TRBJ2-7; d_call: .; v_call: TRBV5-4; cdr3_nt: TGTGCCAGCAGACCGGGACTTCTGAGCTCCTACGAGCAGTACTTC; cdr3_aa: CASRPGLLSSYEQYF
clone_size: .; j_call: TRBJ1-1; d_call: TRBD1; v_call: TRBV7-9; cdr3_nt: TGTGCCAGCAGCTTCAACAGGGGGAACACTGAAGCTTTCTTT; cdr3_aa: CASSFNRGNTEAFF
clone_size: .; j_call: TRBJ1-5; d_call: .; v_call: TRBV7-9; cdr3_nt: TGTGCCAGCAGCTCCGACGGAGGACTTTTTCAGCCCCAGCATTTT; cdr3_aa: CASSSDGGLFQPQHF
clone_size: .; j_call: TRBJ2-2; d_call: .; v_call: TRBV9; cdr3_nt: TGTGCCAGCAGGTCGGCAGGGTCAATCGGGGAGCTGTTTTTT; cdr3_aa: CASRSAGSIGELFF
clone_size: .; j_call: TRBJ2-7; d_call: TRBD1; v_call: TRBV5-4; cdr3_nt: TGTGCCAGCAGCCCGCGCCGGGACAGACGTATGATCTCCTACGAGCAGTACTTC; cdr3_aa: CASSPRRDRRMISYEQYF
clone_size: .; j_call: TRBJ2-7; d_call: TRBD2; v_call: TRBV25-1; cdr3_nt: TGTGCCAGCGGGAGGGACGGGGGCTACGAGCAGTACTTC; cdr3_aa: CASGRDGGYEQYF
clone_size: once; j_call: TRBJ2-3; d_call: .; v_call: TRBV6-5; cdr3_nt: TGTGCCAGCAGTTTCAGCCAGGGTACGCAGTATTTT; cdr3_aa: CASSFSQGTQYF
clone_size: .; j_call: TRBJ2-7; d_call: TRBD2; v_call: TRBV7-8; cdr3_nt: TGTGCCAGCAGCTCCTCGGGACTAGCTTACGAGCAGTACTTC; cdr3_aa: CASSSSGLAYEQYF
clone_size: .; j_call: TRBJ2-2; d_call: .; v_call: TRBV6-1; cdr3_nt: TGTGCCAGCAGTGAAGCTAACCGACCAGGTTGGCTGTTTTTT; cdr3_aa: CASSEANRPGWLFF
clone_size: .; j_call: TRBJ2-7; d_call: .; v_call: TRBV5-1; cdr3_nt: TGCGCCAGCAGCTTGGGGGGGACGGACTCCTACGAGCAGTACTTC; cdr3_aa: CASSLGGTDSYEQYF
clone_size: .; j_call: TRBJ2-1; d_call: TRBD2; v_call: TRBV19; cdr3_nt: TGTGCCAGTAGTATGACTAGCGGGTCTTACAATGAGCAGTTCTTC; cdr3_aa: CASSMTSGSYNEQFF
clone_size: .; j_call: TRBJ2-7; d_call: .; v_call: TRBV7-2; cdr3_nt: TGTGCCAGCAGCGGAGGCCGGGGCGAGCAGTACTTC; cdr3_aa: CASSGGRGEQYF
clone_size: .; j_call: TRBJ1-3; d_call: TRBD1; v_call: TRBV9; cdr3_nt: TGTGCCAGCAGCGCCCGGGACAGGGTCTCTGGAAACACCATATATTTT; cdr3_aa: CASSARDRVSGNTIYF
clone_size: .; j_call: TRBJ1-4; d_call: TRBD1; v_call: TRBV9; cdr3_nt: TGTGCCAGCAGCGCGGACAGGGGTCATGAAAAACTGTTTTTT; cdr3_aa: CASSADRGHEKLFF
clone_size: .; j_call: TRBJ2-5; d_call: .; v_call: TRBV7-8; cdr3_nt: TGTGCCAGCAGCTTACGTCGGGGGAGTTCCCAAGAGACCCAGTACTTC; cdr3_aa: CASSLRRGSSQETQYF
clone_size: .; j_call: TRBJ2-1; d_call: .; v_call: TRBV5-4; cdr3_nt: TGTGCCAGCAGCTTGGGAGGGGGCCGCGGACTAGCTAGCAATGAGCAGTTCTTC; cdr3_aa: CASSLGGGRGLASNEQFF
clone_size: few; j_call: TRBJ2-7; d_call: .; v_call: TRBV6-1; cdr3_nt: TGTGCCAGCACCCCCGCAGGAACATCCTACGAGCAGTACTTC; cdr3_aa: CASTPAGTSYEQYF
clone_size: .; j_call: TRBJ1-1; d_call: .; v_call: TRBV6-4; cdr3_nt: TGTGCCAGCAGTGAGTCCTATACCGGCACTGAAGCTTTCTTT; cdr3_aa: CASSESYTGTEAFF
clone_size: .; j_call: TRBJ2-1; d_call: TRBD2; v_call: TRBV29-1; cdr3_nt: TGCAGCGTGAGTTTAAGAGGACTAGCGGTCGTAGGTAATGAGCAGTTCTTC; cdr3_aa: CSVSLRGLAVVGNEQFF
clone_size: .; j_call: TRBJ2-1; d_call: .; v_call: TRBV6-5; cdr3_nt: TGTGCCAGCAGTTACGAGGGAAGAAACGAGAATGAGCAGTTCTTC; cdr3_aa: CASSYEGRNENEQFF
clone_size: .; j_call: TRBJ2-5; d_call: TRBD1; v_call: TRBV7-8; cdr3_nt: TGTGCCAGCAGCCAGACAGGGGCGGTCGTGGAGACCCAGTACTTC; cdr3_aa: CASSQTGAVVETQYF
clone_size: .; j_call: TRBJ1-3; d_call: .; v_call: TRBV10-2; cdr3_nt: TGCGCCAGCAGTGAAGAAGGATCTTCTGGAAACACCATATATTTT; cdr3_aa: CASSEEGSSGNTIYF
clone_size: .; j_call: TRBJ2-2; d_call: TRBD1; v_call: TRBV27; cdr3_nt: TGTGCCAGCAGTCACTACAGGGGCACCGGGGAGCTGTTTTTT; cdr3_aa: CASSHYRGTGELFF
clone_size: .; j_call: TRBJ2-3; d_call: .; v_call: TRBV28; cdr3_nt: TGTGCCAGCAGTTTACTTAGCGACTTCACAGATACGCAGTATTTT; cdr3_aa: CASSLLSDFTDTQYF
clone_size: .; j_call: TRBJ2-4; d_call: TRBD2; v_call: TRBV19; cdr3_nt: TGTGCCAGTAGCCCCGCCTTAGCGGGAGGGGTTGTGAGAAACATTCAGTACTTC; cdr3_aa: CASSPALAGGVVRNIQYF